The 13 T cell receptor beta chains given below trace back to one sample, sequenced in a study of T-cell reconstitution after alpha-beta-depleted transplantation in children. The TCRbeta library was prepared with unique molecular identifiers. TCRdb re-derived calls from the PCR reads in MiXCR, one entry per CDR3 protein. The sample contains 45,000 to 55,000 distinct CDR3 sequences, 5.8% of which appear only once. The specimen was PBMCs, mostly from graft donor cells, collected 60 days after TCRalphabeta/CD19-depleted stem cell transplant. The receptors were gathered from a female patient between 2 and 10 years old who had a stem cell transplant for aplastic anemia, so the T cells may come from the graft donor.

This clonotype has a count of ten or more. V and J are TRBV20-1 and TRBJ1-5; 8 bases fit TRBD1. In germline, CDR1 is DFQATT, CDR2 SNEGSKA (reference sequence). This CDR3 is 15 amino acids long. Germline trimming cut 6 bases from V and 3 bases from J; bases unmatched to any gene: 10. The CDR3 region has the DNA TGCAGTGCCTACTACAGGGGGGGCTACAATCAGCCCCAGCATTTT. It translates to CSAYYRGGYNQPQHF.

This clonotype was observed a handful of times. The V and J genes are TRBV24-1 and TRBJ2-7, with 11 bases fitting TRBD2. V lost 4 bases, J lost 5 bases, and 6 bases stayed unmatched. Germline V gives CDR1 KGHDR, CDR2 SFDVKD. This CDR3 is built from 15 residues. CDR3 nucleotides: TGTGCCACCAGTGACGTTAAGACTAGCGGGAACGAGCAGTACTTC. Amino acid sequence: CATSDVKTSGNEQYF.

V and J are TRBV30 and TRBJ2-2; 10 nucleotides align to TRBD2. Per germline, CDR1 GTSNPN and CDR2 SVGIG (reference sequence). The trim removed 0 bases at V and 0 bases at J, leaving 10 bases unmatched. The CDR3 has 19 amino acids. The CDR3 is CAWSVRASGSYANTGELFF. CDR3 DNA sequence: TGTGCCTGGAGTGTACGGGCTAGCGGGAGTTACGCGAACACCGGGGAGCTGTTTTTT.

In this sample, this clonotype turned up many times. The rearrangement uses TRBV5-5 and TRBJ2-7; D remains unclear. Germline V gene sequence: CDR1 SGHKS, CDR2 YYEKEE (reference sequence). This CDR3 contains 13 residues. Trimming stripped 3 bases from V and 1 base from J, with 8 bases between. CDR3 sequence reads: CASSSISSYEQYF. CDR3 bases: TGTGCCAGCAGCTCCATCTCTTCCTACGAGCAGTACTTC.

V gene TRBV20-1 combines with J gene TRBJ2-3, with D possibly TRBD2 on 7 matching bases. With 3 bases removed from V and 5 bases from J, the gap between germline ends came to 15 bases. Germline assignment: CDR1 DFQATT and CDR2 SNEGSKA (reference sequence). This CDR3 is 14 amino acids long. In DNA, the CDR3 is TGCAGTGCTAGCCCGGGGGGCGAGGAAGATACGCAGTATTTT. Encoded protein: CSASPGGEEDTQYF.

This clonotype was observed at least ten times. The J gene is TRBJ2-7, the V gene TRBV12-3 or TRBV12-4; D unclear. This CDR3 comprises 14 residues. Between the trimmed V and J ends, which lost 6 bases and 2 bases, there was a span of 14 bases. CDR3 residues: CASSSTGRAYEQYF. The CDR3 coding sequence is TGTGCCAGCAGCTCGACCGGACGAGCCTACGAGCAGTACTTC.

This clonotype was counted ten times or more. The rearrangement joins TRBV28 to TRBJ2-7; TRBD1 matches at 8 bases. The V gene end was trimmed by 3 bases and the J gene end by 3 bases; junction bases not matched to a gene: 4. This CDR3 has 14 amino acids. Germline loops: CDR1 MDHEN, CDR2 SYDVKM. The CDR3 reads CASSFGRGLYEQYF. The CDR3 DNA sequence: TGTGCCAGCAGTTTTGGCAGGGGGCTCTACGAGCAGTACTTC.

The rearrangement uses TRBV2 and TRBJ2-7; TRBD1 aligns across 9 bases. The CDR3 length is 13 residues. With 9 bases clipped from V and 4 bases from J, the junction kept 7 bases outside the gene matches. Germline V CDR1 and CDR2: SNHLY, FYNNEI. CDR3 nucleotides: TGTGCCAGTTCCGGGACAGGGCTTTACGAGCAGTACTTC. Residues: CASSGTGLYEQYF.

Many counts were recorded for this clonotype. The chain employs TRBV5-1 and TRBJ2-1; TRBD2 agrees at 13 bases. After removal of 1 base from V and 6 bases from J, the junction contained 7 bases not matched to a gene. The germline V gene has CDR1 SGHRS and CDR2 YFSETQ. The CDR3 is 17 amino acids. The chain's CDR3 is CASSLMATSGGANEQFF. The CDR3 DNA reads TGCGCCAGCAGCTTGATGGCAACTAGCGGGGGGGCCAATGAGCAGTTCTTC.

This clonotype was counted at least ten times. The chain links TRBV5-1 to TRBJ2-4; D could derive from TRBD1 or TRBD2 (5 bases each). Germline lookup yields CDR1 SGHRS and CDR2 YFSETQ. The ends were cut back, 5 bases at V and 8 bases at J, with 17 bases in the middle. The CDR3 length is 14 residues. The CDR3 is CASSVGTPADIQYF. Written as DNA, the CDR3 is TGCGCCAGCAGTGTAGGGACCCCCGCGGACATTCAGTACTTC.

The chain joins TRBV14 to TRBJ2-2; D remains ambiguous. The germline V gene encodes CDR1 SGHDN and CDR2 FVKESK. Trimming stripped 6 bases from V and 6 bases from J, with 11 bases between. This CDR3 spans 13 amino acids. The CDR3 loop is CASRLAGPGELFF. CDR3 coding DNA: TGTGCCAGCAGGCTTGCTGGGCCCGGGGAGCTGTTTTTT.

This clonotype was counted many times. The CDR3 sequence: CSAARPGLAGGSQETQYF. CDR3 nucleotides: TGCAGTGCGGCCCGCCCCGGACTAGCGGGAGGCTCTCAAGAGACCCAGTACTTC. The chain employs TRBV20-1 and TRBJ2-5; 14 bases line up with TRBD2. The CDR3 has 18 amino acids. Germline values: CDR1 DFQATT, CDR2 SNEGSKA (reference sequence). The trim removed 6 bases at V and 2 bases at J, leaving 14 bases unmatched.

This clonotype was counted ten times or more. This chain joins TRBV6-6 and TRBJ1-1; 10 bases line up with TRBD1. Germline V gene sequence: CDR1 MNHNY, CDR2 SVGAGI (reference sequence). There are 16 residues in the CDR3. J was trimmed by 7 bases and V by 5 bases; bases with no gene match: 13. CDR3 residues: CASSTRDRGRLGEAFF. CDR3 DNA: TGTGCCAGCAGTACCCGGGACAGGGGAAGGTTGGGTGAAGCTTTCTTT.